This is a list of T cell receptor beta chains from one sample in a study of T cell repertoires in cytomegalovirus infection. One entry per CDR3 protein, called by TCRdb with MiXCR from the reads. The data contain roughly 240,000 distinct CDR3 sequences, around 6.2% of them singletons. Input material: PBMCs. These receptors were obtained from a human donor in good health (CMV status not recorded). Some clones in this sample may be carry-over from other donors' samples. The CDR3 runs from the conserved cysteine through the conserved F or W. Each record gives: V gene, D gene, clone size, J gene, CDR3 DNA, CDR3 protein. A D gene is named only where the DNA matches it firmly. Size values are once, few and many counts, or a class for expanded clones, and some rows have none.

v_gene: TRBV7-2
d_gene: NA
abundance: many
j_gene: TRBJ2-7
CDR3nt: TGTGCCAGCAGCTTATCCCCCGGGCCCGGTGGGCACGAGCAGTACTTC
CDR3aa: CASSLSPGPGGHEQYF

v_gene: TRBV29-1
d_gene: NA
abundance: many
j_gene: TRBJ1-1
CDR3nt: TGCAGCGTTGTGCAGAAATTGAACACTGAAGCTTTCTTT
CDR3aa: CSVVQKLNTEAFF

v_gene: TRBV5-1
d_gene: TRBD2
abundance: few
j_gene: TRBJ2-3
CDR3nt: TGCGCCAGCAGCCTACTAGCGGGGGGCTACGGGGATACGCAGTATTTT
CDR3aa: CASSLLAGGYGDTQYF

v_gene: TRBV6-1
d_gene: NA
abundance: many
j_gene: TRBJ1-4
CDR3nt: TGTGCCAGCAGTTATTTCGCGGGCCAAGGAGAAAAACTGTTTTTT
CDR3aa: CASSYFAGQGEKLFF

v_gene: TRBV7-6
d_gene: TRBD1
abundance: many
j_gene: TRBJ2-1
CDR3nt: TGTGCCAGCAGCCTGACGGGACAGGGGTACAATGAGCAGTTCTTC
CDR3aa: CASSLTGQGYNEQFF

v_gene: TRBV12-3/TRBV12-4
d_gene: NA
abundance: NA
j_gene: TRBJ1-3
CDR3nt: TGTGCCAGCAGTCCCTGGACAAGCTCTGGAAACACCATATATTTT
CDR3aa: CASSPWTSSGNTIYF

v_gene: TRBV29-1
d_gene: TRBD2
abundance: few
j_gene: TRBJ2-1
CDR3nt: TGCAGCGTTGAAGACGGGGGGGGGGGGGATTTCTACAATGAGCAGTTCTTC
CDR3aa: CSVEDGGGGDFYNEQFF

v_gene: TRBV10-3
d_gene: NA
abundance: many
j_gene: TRBJ2-7
CDR3nt: TGTGCCATCAGTGACGCGGACGTTACCTACGAGCAGTACTTC
CDR3aa: CAISDADVTYEQYF

v_gene: TRBV2
d_gene: NA
abundance: NA
j_gene: TRBJ2-1
CDR3nt: TGTGCCAGCAGTGGGGGGCCCCTCTACAATGAGCAGTTCTTC
CDR3aa: CASSGGPLYNEQFF

v_gene: TRBV12-3/TRBV12-4
d_gene: TRBD1
abundance: many
j_gene: TRBJ1-2
CDR3nt: TGTGCCAGCAGTCCAGGGGGGACAGTTAGCGGCTACACCTTC
CDR3aa: CASSPGGTVSGYTF

v_gene: TRBV10-3
d_gene: NA
abundance: many
j_gene: TRBJ1-2
CDR3nt: TGTGCCATCAGCGCCACAGGGTACGGCTACACCTTC
CDR3aa: CAISATGYGYTF

v_gene: TRBV6-1
d_gene: TRBD2
abundance: few
j_gene: TRBJ2-3
CDR3nt: TGTGCCAGCAGTAGAGCGGGGGGGCCGGCAGATACGCAGTATTTT
CDR3aa: CASSRAGGPADTQYF

v_gene: TRBV29-1
d_gene: TRBD1
abundance: many
j_gene: TRBJ1-5
CDR3nt: TGCAGCGTCTTCGGGACAGATCAGCCCCAGCATTTT
CDR3aa: CSVFGTDQPQHF

v_gene: TRBV6-5
d_gene: NA
abundance: many
j_gene: TRBJ2-7
CDR3nt: TGTGCCAGCAGTTACTCAGGCCTCGAGTTTTACGAGCAGTACTTC
CDR3aa: CASSYSGLEFYEQYF

v_gene: TRBV20-1
d_gene: TRBD1
abundance: NA
j_gene: TRBJ1-1
CDR3nt: TGCAGTGCTAGAGTATTCGACAGGGGGTTCACTGAAGCTTTCTTT
CDR3aa: CSARVFDRGFTEAFF

v_gene: TRBV5-1
d_gene: NA
abundance: many
j_gene: TRBJ2-7
CDR3nt: TGCGCCAGCAGCTTCTACCTTAGCTCCTACGAGCAGTACTTC
CDR3aa: CASSFYLSSYEQYF

v_gene: TRBV7-2
d_gene: NA
abundance: many
j_gene: TRBJ2-3
CDR3nt: TGTGCCAGCAGCTTCCTCGACTACACAGATACGCAGTATTTT
CDR3aa: CASSFLDYTDTQYF

v_gene: TRBV7-9
d_gene: TRBD1
abundance: many
j_gene: TRBJ2-7
CDR3nt: TGTGCCAGCAGCCCGAGGGTCCCGGGACAGGGCTCCTACGAGCAGTACTTC
CDR3aa: CASSPRVPGQGSYEQYF

v_gene: TRBV6-2/TRBV6-3
d_gene: NA
abundance: many
j_gene: TRBJ1-5
CDR3nt: TGTGCCACCAGGGACTCCCTGAGCAATCAGCCCCAGCATTTT
CDR3aa: CATRDSLSNQPQHF

v_gene: TRBV29-1
d_gene: NA
abundance: many
j_gene: TRBJ2-5
CDR3nt: TGCAGCGTTGAAGGCTTAGCGGAAGGACTCTACCAAGAGACCCAGTACTTC
CDR3aa: CSVEGLAEGLYQETQYF

v_gene: TRBV12-3/TRBV12-4
d_gene: TRBD1
abundance: many
j_gene: TRBJ1-2
CDR3nt: TGTGCCAGCAGGTCGACAGGGGGTAACTATGGCTACACCTTC
CDR3aa: CASRSTGGNYGYTF

v_gene: TRBV28
d_gene: NA
abundance: many
j_gene: TRBJ1-5
CDR3nt: TGTGCCAGCAGGGGAGGGCCCCACAATCAGCCCCAGCATTTT
CDR3aa: CASRGGPHNQPQHF

v_gene: TRBV6-2/TRBV6-3
d_gene: TRBD2
abundance: NA
j_gene: TRBJ2-3
CDR3nt: TGTACCAGCAGTTCGACTAGCGGGGGCCCAGATACGCAGTATTTT
CDR3aa: CTSSSTSGGPDTQYF

v_gene: TRBV7-9
d_gene: NA
abundance: many
j_gene: TRBJ1-6
CDR3nt: TGTGCCAGCAGCATAACTCAGGGGCCGATTAATTCACCCCTCCACTTT
CDR3aa: CASSITQGPINSPLHF

v_gene: TRBV5-6
d_gene: NA
abundance: many
j_gene: TRBJ1-1
CDR3nt: TGTGCCAGCAGTTGGGACAACGAAGCTTTCTTT
CDR3aa: CASSWDNEAFF

v_gene: TRBV20-1
d_gene: TRBD1
abundance: many
j_gene: TRBJ1-2
CDR3nt: TGCAGTGCTAGAGATAAGAGGAGGGGGCGGGCTGGCTACACCTTC
CDR3aa: CSARDKRRGRAGYTF